Listed below are T cell receptor beta chains from one sample, sequenced in a study of shared clonotypes between healthy human individuals. Measured with immunoSEQ multiplex PCR; TCRdb has only the in-frame clones, and not every one. The sample includes more than 2 million clones, around 93% seen only once; the top ten take about 1.7%. Sequencing used naive CD8+ T cells from PBMCs. These TCRs come from a man between 18 and 29 years old in good health. Some clones in this sample may be carry-over from other donors' samples. Both conserved end residues are part of each CDR3. The D gene is left open where the match is weak. Clone size is given for some rows only: seen once, a few or many times, or a class if the clone is expanded.

>TRBV9|TRBJ2-3|.|.
CASSVERAPTDTQYF
TGTGCCAGCAGCGTAGAGCGGGCCCCCACAGATACGCAGTATTTT
>TRBV9|TRBJ2-6|.|.
CASRTGTSGANVLTF
TGTGCCAGCAGAACAGGGACTTCAGGGGCCAACGTCCTGACTTTC
>TRBV5-1|TRBJ2-1|TRBD1|.
CASSLARDRVTYNEQFF
TGCGCCAGCAGCTTGGCGCGTGACAGGGTGACCTACAATGAGCAGTTCTTC
>TRBV7-6|TRBJ1-3|TRBD1|.
CASSGGTAPGNTIYF
TGTGCCAGCAGCGGAGGGACAGCGCCTGGAAACACCATATATTTT
>TRBV11-2|TRBJ2-5|.|.
CASSLEGGVGETQYF
TGTGCCAGCAGCTTAGAAGGGGGGGTGGGAGAGACCCAGTACTTC
>TRBV27|TRBJ2-1|TRBD2|.
CASSVSSGLAGFNEQFF
TGTGCCAGCAGTGTAAGCTCAGGACTAGCGGGATTTAATGAGCAGTTCTTC
>TRBV27|TRBJ2-7|.|.
CASSPGQYF
TGTGCCAGCTCCCCCGGGCAGTACTTC
>TRBV7-9|TRBJ2-7|.|.
CASSFWGRDVDEQYF
TGTGCCAGCAGCTTTTGGGGCAGGGATGTGGACGAGCAGTACTTC
>TRBV4-1|TRBJ2-7|TRBD2|.
CASSQAASGSYEQYF
TGCGCCAGCAGCCAAGCGGCTAGCGGGAGTTACGAGCAGTACTTC
>TRBV29-1|TRBJ1-2|.|.
CSAGPPGAGGYTF
TGCAGCGCCGGGCCCCCAGGGGCGGGGGGCTACACCTTC
>TRBV6-6|TRBJ2-7|.|.
CASSYSGSPYEQYF
TGTGCCAGCAGTTACTCGGGCAGTCCCTACGAGCAGTACTTC
>TRBV19|TRBJ1-5|TRBD1|.
CASSGQGENSNQPQHF
TGTGCCAGTAGTGGACAGGGGGAAAATAGCAATCAGCCCCAGCATTTT
>TRBV6-1|TRBJ2-1|.|.
CASSPSANEQFF
TGTGCCAGCAGCCCGAGTGCGAATGAGCAGTTCTTC
>TRBV11-2|TRBJ2-7|.|.
CASSLYGSHEQYF
TGTGCCAGCAGCTTATACGGGAGCCACGAGCAGTACTTC
>TRBV7-3|TRBJ2-1|.|.
CASSLNGFLNNEQFF
TGTGCCAGCAGCTTAAATGGTTTTCTTAACAATGAGCAGTTCTTC
>TRBV19|TRBJ1-1|TRBD1|.
CASARDRGLGTEAFF
TGTGCCAGTGCCCGGGACAGGGGTCTCGGGACTGAAGCTTTCTTT
>TRBV2|TRBJ2-5|.|.
CASSGTGSRETQYF
TGTGCCAGCAGCGGAACAGGGTCCAGGGAGACCCAGTACTTC
>TRBV9|TRBJ2-7|.|once
CASSVGGRTGEQYF
TGTGCCAGCAGCGTAGGAGGGAGAACGGGCGAGCAGTACTTC
>TRBV27|TRBJ1-2|.|once
CASSSHSQSNYGYTF
TGTGCCAGCAGTTCCCACAGTCAATCTAACTATGGCTACACCTTC
>TRBV6-5|TRBJ1-1|.|.
CASSYGTVNTEAFF
TGTGCCAGCAGTTACGGTACGGTGAACACTGAAGCTTTCTTT
>TRBV27|TRBJ2-1|TRBD2|.
CASWWTSGSVEQFF
TGTGCCAGCTGGTGGACTAGCGGGAGTGTTGAGCAGTTCTTC
>TRBV5-5|TRBJ2-1|.|once
CASSSQYNEQFF
TGTGCCAGCAGCTCACAGTACAATGAGCAGTTCTTC
>TRBV7-2|TRBJ2-7|.|once
CASTPGGTSYEQYF
TGTGCCAGCACCCCTGGCGGGACCTCCTACGAGCAGTACTTC
>TRBV18|TRBJ2-5|.|.
CASSPSREETQYF
TGTGCCAGCTCGCCGTCCCGTGAAGAGACCCAGTACTTC
>TRBV5-6|TRBJ1-3|.|.
CASSLGSSGNTIYF
TGTGCCAGCAGCTTGGGCAGCTCTGGAAACACCATATATTTT
>TRBV11-2|TRBJ2-7|.|.
CASSSFKLLSNEQYF
TGTGCCAGCAGCTCCTTTAAGCTCTTGAGCAACGAGCAGTACTTC
>TRBV6-5|TRBJ1-4|TRBD1|.
CASSYSLPGGGEKLFF
TGTGCCAGCAGTTACTCGCTACCAGGGGGCGGTGAAAAACTGTTTTTT
>TRBV6-5|TRBJ1-1|.|.
CASKDTEAFF
TGTGCCAGCAAAGACACTGAAGCTTTCTTT
>TRBV7-8|TRBJ2-3|TRBD2|.
CASTTGLAGFPTDTQYF
TGTGCCAGCACCACGGGGCTAGCGGGGTTTCCCACAGATACGCAGTATTTT
>TRBV4-3|TRBJ1-5|.|.
CASSQDGPSGDQPQHF
TGCGCCAGCAGCCAAGATGGCCCCTCTGGGGATCAGCCCCAGCATTTT
>TRBV19|TRBJ1-5|.|.
CASSIEALPGQPQHF
TGTGCCAGTAGTATAGAAGCCCTTCCGGGTCAGCCCCAGCATTTT
>TRBV9|TRBJ2-1|.|.
CASSLWVTSSYNEQFF
TGTGCCAGCAGCCTATGGGTAACGAGCTCCTACAATGAGCAGTTCTTC
>TRBV28|TRBJ1-1|TRBD1|.
CASSPDREAFF
TGTGCCAGCAGCCCCGACAGGGAGGCTTTCTTT
>TRBV2|TRBJ2-7|TRBD2|.
CASKGLAGAEQYF
TGTGCCAGCAAAGGGCTAGCGGGAGCCGAGCAGTACTTC
>TRBV28|TRBJ2-7|.|.
CASSGQATSYEQYF
TGTGCCAGCAGCGGTCAGGCCACCTCCTACGAGCAGTACTTC
>TRBV28|TRBJ2-2|.|.
CATQTDFNTGELFF
TGTGCCACTCAGACTGACTTTAACACCGGGGAGCTGTTTTTT
>TRBV27|TRBJ1-1|TRBD1|few
CASRVDRGDTEAFF
TGTGCCAGCAGAGTGGACAGGGGGGACACTGAAGCTTTCTTT
>TRBV27|TRBJ2-7|TRBD1|.
CASSRGTGGHEQYF
TGTGCCAGCAGTCGTGGGACAGGGGGGCACGAGCAGTACTTC
>TRBV27|TRBJ1-5|.|.
CASRGRGYQPQHF
TGTGCCAGCAGGGGCAGGGGCTATCAGCCCCAGCATTTT
>TRBV6-1|TRBJ1-5|.|.
CASRSGDSNQPQHF
TGTGCCAGCAGGAGTGGGGATAGCAATCAGCCCCAGCATTTT
>TRBV15|TRBJ2-7|.|.
CATSRDRVFVPYEQYF
TGTGCCACCAGCAGAGATCGGGTCTTTGTACCCTACGAGCAGTACTTC
>TRBV6-1|TRBJ2-5|.|.
CASRGIQETQYF
TGTGCCAGCAGGGGGATCCAAGAGACCCAGTACTTC
>TRBV15|TRBJ2-1|TRBD1|.
CATSRDRGTVSEQFF
TGTGCCACCAGCAGGGACAGGGGAACGGTGAGTGAGCAGTTCTTC
>TRBV30|TRBJ1-1|.|few
CAWSVSQGNTEAFF
TGTGCCTGGAGTGTCTCACAGGGCAACACTGAAGCTTTCTTT
>TRBV19|TRBJ2-7|.|.
CASSIRGAYSYEQYF
TGTGCCAGTAGTATACGGGGGGCGTACTCCTACGAGCAGTACTTC
>TRBV7-6|TRBJ2-5|.|.
CAIQPTGGEAETQYF
TGTGCCATCCAACCGACTGGAGGGGAGGCTGAGACCCAGTACTTC
>TRBV6-5|TRBJ1-2|.|.
CASSSGGPNYGYTF
TGTGCCAGCAGCTCCGGGGGGCCTAACTATGGCTACACCTTC